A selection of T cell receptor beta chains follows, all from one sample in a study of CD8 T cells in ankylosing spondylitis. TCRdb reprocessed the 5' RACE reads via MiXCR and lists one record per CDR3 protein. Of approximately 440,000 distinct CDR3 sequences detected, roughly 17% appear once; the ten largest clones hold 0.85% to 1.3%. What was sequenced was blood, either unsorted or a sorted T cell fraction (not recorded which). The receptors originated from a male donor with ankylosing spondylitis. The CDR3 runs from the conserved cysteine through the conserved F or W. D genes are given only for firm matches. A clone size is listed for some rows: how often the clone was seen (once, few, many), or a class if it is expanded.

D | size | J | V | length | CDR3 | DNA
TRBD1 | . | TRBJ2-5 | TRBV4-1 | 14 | CASSQTGVKETQYF | TGCGCCAGCAGCCAAACAGGGGTAAAAGAGACCCAGTACTTC
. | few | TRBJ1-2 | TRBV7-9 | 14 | CASSLRDTTGNYTF | TGTGCCAGCAGCTTGCGGGACACAACAGGGAACTACACCTTC
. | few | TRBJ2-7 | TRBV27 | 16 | CASSLGPGDISYEQYF | TGTGCCAGCAGTTTAGGGCCAGGGGACATCTCCTACGAGCAGTACTTC
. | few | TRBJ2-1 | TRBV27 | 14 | CASSLDMRYNEQFF | TGTGCCAGCAGTTTAGACATGCGCTACAATGAGCAGTTCTTC
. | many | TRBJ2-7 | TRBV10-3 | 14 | CAIRRTPQSYEQYF | TGTGCCATCAGGAGGACACCCCAATCCTACGAGCAGTACTTC
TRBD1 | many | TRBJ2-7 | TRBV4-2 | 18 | CASSQDGGSKQGAGEQYF | TGTGCCAGCAGCCAAGATGGAGGGTCCAAACAGGGGGCGGGGGAGCAGTACTTC
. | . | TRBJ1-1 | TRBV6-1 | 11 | CASIKVSEAFF | TGTGCCAGCATAAAGGTGTCTGAAGCTTTCTTT
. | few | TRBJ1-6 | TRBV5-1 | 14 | CASSFTSVGSPLHF | TGCGCCAGCAGCTTTACATCCGTGGGATCACCCCTCCACTTT
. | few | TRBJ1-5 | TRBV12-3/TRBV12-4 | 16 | CASSRRMGGGGQPQHF | TGTGCCAGCAGCCGAAGGATGGGGGGCGGGGGTCAGCCCCAGCATTTT
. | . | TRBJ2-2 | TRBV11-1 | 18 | CASSLRDRGVPNTGELFF | TGTGCCAGCAGCTTGAGGGATCGCGGGGTTCCGAACACCGGGGAGCTGTTTTTT